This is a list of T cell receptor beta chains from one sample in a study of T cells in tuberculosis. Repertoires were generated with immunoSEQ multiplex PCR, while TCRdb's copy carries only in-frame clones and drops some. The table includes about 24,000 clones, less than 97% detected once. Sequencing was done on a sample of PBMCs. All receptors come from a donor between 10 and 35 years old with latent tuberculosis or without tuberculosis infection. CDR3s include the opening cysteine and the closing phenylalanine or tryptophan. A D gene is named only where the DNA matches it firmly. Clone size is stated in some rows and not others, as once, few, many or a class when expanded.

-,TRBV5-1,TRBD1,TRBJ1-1,TGCGCCAGCAGCCCGGGGACAGGGCCCCGCACTGAAGCTTTCTTT,CASSPGTGPRTEAFF
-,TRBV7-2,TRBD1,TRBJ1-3,TGTGCCAGCAGCTTCAGGGGGGCCGACTCTGGAAACACCATATATTTT,CASSFRGADSGNTIYF
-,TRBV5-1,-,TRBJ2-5,TGCGCCAGCAGCTTTGGGGCCCAAGAGACCCAGTACTTC,CASSFGAQETQYF
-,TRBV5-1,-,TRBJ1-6,TGCGCCAGCAGCTTGGATGGGCAGGGCAATTCACCCCTCCACTTT,CASSLDGQGNSPLHF
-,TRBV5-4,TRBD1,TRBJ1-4,TGTGCCAGCAGCTTGTGGAGGCCGACAGGGGAGGCTGAAAAACTGTTTTTT,CASSLWRPTGEAEKLFF
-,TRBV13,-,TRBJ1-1,TGTGCCAGCAGCCCTACAGACAGCCTTCGTAAAGCTTTCTTT,CASSPTDSLRKAFF
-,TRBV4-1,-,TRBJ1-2,TGCGCCAGCAGCCAAGAGGAGGGCCTATATGGCTACACCTTC,CASSQEEGLYGYTF
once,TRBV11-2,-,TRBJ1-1,TGTGCCAGCAGTACATACCAGGGTAACACTGAAGCTTTCTTT,CASSTYQGNTEAFF
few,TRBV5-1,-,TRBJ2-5,TGCGCCAGCAGCTTGGAAGGAGTGACCCAGTACTTC,CASSLEGVTQYF
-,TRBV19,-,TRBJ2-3,TGTGCCAGTAGTACGTCCGCCACTAGCCTCGATACGCAGTATTTT,CASSTSATSLDTQYF
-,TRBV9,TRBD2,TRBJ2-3,TGTGCCAGCAGCGTAGTTCCGGGGGGGCCGGCAGATACGCAGTATTTT,CASSVVPGGPADTQYF
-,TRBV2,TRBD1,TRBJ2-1,TGTGCCAGCAGCCTGTACTCGGGGACAGGGGGCTACAATGAGCAGTTCTTC,CASSLYSGTGGYNEQFF
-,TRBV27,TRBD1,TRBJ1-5,TGTGCCAGCAGGGGAACAGGGGTCAGCAATCAGCCCCAGCATTTT,CASRGTGVSNQPQHF
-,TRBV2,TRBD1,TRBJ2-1,TGTGCCAGCAGTGCGGGACAGGTCCCGGTCTTC,CASSAGQVPVF
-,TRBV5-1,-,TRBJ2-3,TGCGCCAGCGCCTTAATAGCGACCCGAGGTAATACGCAGTATTTT,CASALIATRGNTQYF
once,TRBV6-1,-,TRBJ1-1,TGTGCCAGCTTCCAGACAAGGCCGAACACTGAAGCTTTCTTT,CASFQTRPNTEAFF
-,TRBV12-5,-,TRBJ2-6,TGTGCTAGTGGTCGAGCTACTGCAGGACAAAGTCGGGCCAACGTCCTGACTTTC,CASGRATAGQSRANVLTF
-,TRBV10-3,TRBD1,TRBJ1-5,TGTGCCGTGGGACAGGGAGGCAATCAGCCCCAGCATTTT,CAVGQGGNQPQHF
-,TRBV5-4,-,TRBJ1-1,TGTGCCAGCAGCTTTTCGGGGGTTACTGAAGCTTTCTTT,CASSFSGVTEAFF
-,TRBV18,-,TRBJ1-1,TGTGCCAGCTCACTAGACGTCCCAGGGAACACTGAAGCTTTCTTT,CASSLDVPGNTEAFF
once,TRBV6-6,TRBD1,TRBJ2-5,TGTGCCAGCAGTTACTACAGGGGGCGGGAGACCCAGTACTTC,CASSYYRGRETQYF
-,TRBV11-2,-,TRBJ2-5,TGTGCCAGCAGACAGGGAGACCAAGAGACCCAGTACTTC,CASRQGDQETQYF
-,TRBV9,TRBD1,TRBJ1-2,TGTGCCAGCAGCGCCCGGACAGGGAACTATGGCTACACCTTC,CASSARTGNYGYTF
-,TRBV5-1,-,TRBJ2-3,TGCGCCAGCAGCTTGGACCTAGACTACACAGATACGCAGTATTTT,CASSLDLDYTDTQYF
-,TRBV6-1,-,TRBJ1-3,TGTGCCAGCAGTGAATGGGCCCCAGGGGCAGATGGAAACACCATATATTTT,CASSEWAPGADGNTIYF
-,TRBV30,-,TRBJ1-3,TGTGCCTGGAGCCAGGGCTCTGGAAACACCATATATTTT,CAWSQGSGNTIYF
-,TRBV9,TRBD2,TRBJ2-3,TGTGCCAGCAGCGTGTCGGCTAGCGGTTCCACAGATACGCAGTATTTT,CASSVSASGSTDTQYF
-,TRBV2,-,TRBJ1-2,TGTGCCAGCAGTGCCCTCGGGGGGGGCTATGGCTACACCTTC,CASSALGGGYGYTF
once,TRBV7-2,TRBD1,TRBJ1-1,TGTGCCAGCAGCTTAATGGTTGCAGGGGGCACTGAAGCTTTCTTT,CASSLMVAGGTEAFF
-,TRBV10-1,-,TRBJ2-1,TGCGCCAGCAGTGAGGAGGGCGGGGAAAACAATGAGCAGTTCTTC,CASSEEGGENNEQFF
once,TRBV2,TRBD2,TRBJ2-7,TGTGCCAGCAGTGCTAGGACTAGCCTCTACGAGCAGTACTTC,CASSARTSLYEQYF
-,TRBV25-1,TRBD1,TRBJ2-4,TGTGCCAGCAGCTCGGGACAGGGGGACATTCAGTACTTC,CASSSGQGDIQYF
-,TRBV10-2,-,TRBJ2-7,TGCGCCAGCAGTGACTTATCCTTCTCGGGCGGGGATCTGAACGAGCAGTACTTC,CASSDLSFSGGDLNEQYF
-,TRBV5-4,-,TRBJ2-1,TGTGCCAGCAGCTTGGGGGCTGTCTCAAATGAGCAGTTCTTC,CASSLGAVSNEQFF
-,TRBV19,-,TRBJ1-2,TGTGCCAGTAGTACGAGTTCAGGGAATGGCTACACCTTC,CASSTSSGNGYTF
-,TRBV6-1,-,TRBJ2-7,TGTGCCATCTTAACCCCGGGGGAGTACTACGAGCAGTACTTC,CAILTPGEYYEQYF
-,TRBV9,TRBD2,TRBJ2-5,TGTGCCAGCAGTTTAGCGGGGGAACTCCAAGAGACCCAGTACTTC,CASSLAGELQETQYF
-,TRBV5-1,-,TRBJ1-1,TGCGCCAGCAGTCCAGGAATGAACACTGAAGCTTTCTTT,CASSPGMNTEAFF
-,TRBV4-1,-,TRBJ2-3,TGCGCCAGCAGCCAAGAAGCGGTGAGCACAGATACGCAGTATTTT,CASSQEAVSTDTQYF
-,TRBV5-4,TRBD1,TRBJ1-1,TGTGCCAGCAGCACCCGGGACAGTTGGACTGAAGCTTTCTTT,CASSTRDSWTEAFF
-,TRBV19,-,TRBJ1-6,TGTGCCAGTCGTTGGGGGGGGGCACCTAATTCACCCCTCCACTTT,CASRWGGAPNSPLHF
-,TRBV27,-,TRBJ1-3,TGTGCCAGCAGGTCCCTCGGAGTAGGAAACACCATATATTTT,CASRSLGVGNTIYF
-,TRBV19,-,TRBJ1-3,TGTGCCAGTAGTATCTTTTCCGGGTCTGGAAACACCATATATTTT,CASSIFSGSGNTIYF
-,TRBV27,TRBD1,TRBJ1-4,TGTGCCAGCAGCCTAAGACAGGGAAGAACTAATGAAAAACTGTTTTTT,CASSLRQGRTNEKLFF
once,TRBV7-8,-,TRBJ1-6,TGTGCCAGCAGGGAAGGGACATCCGCTTTTTATAATTCACCCCTCCACTTT,CASREGTSAFYNSPLHF
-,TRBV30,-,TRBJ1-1,TGTGCCTGGGGACACAACACTGAAGCTTTCTTT,CAWGHNTEAFF
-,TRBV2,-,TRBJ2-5,TGTGCCAGCAGTGGTGCCGGGGGGCAGACCTTACAAGAGACCCAGTACTTC,CASSGAGGQTLQETQYF